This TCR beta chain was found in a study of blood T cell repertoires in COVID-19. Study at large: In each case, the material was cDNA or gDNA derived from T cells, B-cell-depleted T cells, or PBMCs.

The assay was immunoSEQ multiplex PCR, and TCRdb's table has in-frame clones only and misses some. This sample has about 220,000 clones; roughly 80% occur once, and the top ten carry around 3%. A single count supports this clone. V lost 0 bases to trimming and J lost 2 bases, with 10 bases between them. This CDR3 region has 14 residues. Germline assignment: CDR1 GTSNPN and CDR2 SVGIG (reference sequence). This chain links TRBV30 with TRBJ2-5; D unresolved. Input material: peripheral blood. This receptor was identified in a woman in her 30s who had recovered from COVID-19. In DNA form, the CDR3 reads TGTGCCTGGAGTGTTGAGTTGATACAAGAGACCCAGTACTTC. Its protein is CAWSVELIQETQYF.